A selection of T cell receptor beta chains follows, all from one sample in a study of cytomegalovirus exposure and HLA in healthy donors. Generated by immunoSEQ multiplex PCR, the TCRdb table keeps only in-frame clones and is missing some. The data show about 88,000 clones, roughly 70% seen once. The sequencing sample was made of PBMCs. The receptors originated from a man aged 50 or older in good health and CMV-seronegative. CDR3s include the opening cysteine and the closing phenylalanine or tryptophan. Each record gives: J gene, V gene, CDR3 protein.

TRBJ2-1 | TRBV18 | CASSPEREDYNEQFF
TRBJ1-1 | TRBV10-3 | CATTGQVNTEAFF
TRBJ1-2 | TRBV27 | CASSVQANYGYTF
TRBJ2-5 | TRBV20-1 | CSPIRSETQYF
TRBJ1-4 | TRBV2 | CASRPRAPNEKLFF
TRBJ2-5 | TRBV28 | CASTLQGAEETQYF
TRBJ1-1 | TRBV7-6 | CASSATDSLDEAFF
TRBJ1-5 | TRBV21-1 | CASSKVQVGRGNQPQHF
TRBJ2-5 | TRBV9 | CASSVGVLETQYF
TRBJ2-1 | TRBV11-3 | CASSPRPSGGAANEQFF
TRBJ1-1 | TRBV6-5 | CASSYYGSGNTEAFF
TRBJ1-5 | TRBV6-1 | CASSFNQPQHF
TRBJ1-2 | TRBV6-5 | CASSWGGGANYGYTF
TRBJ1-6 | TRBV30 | CAWSRTSPSPLHF
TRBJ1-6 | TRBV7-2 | CASSLKQGTGDSPLHF
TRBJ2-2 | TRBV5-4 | CASSLTGNTGELFF
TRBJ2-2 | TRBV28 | CASSFLAGGTGELFF
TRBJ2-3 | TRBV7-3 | CASSPTRQGTDTQYF
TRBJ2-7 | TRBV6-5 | CASSYGGGSYEQYF
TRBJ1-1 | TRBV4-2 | CASSQVDFRGAVTEAFF
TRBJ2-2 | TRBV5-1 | CASSLEAPGGLGTGELFF
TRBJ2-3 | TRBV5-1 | CASSFGTITDTQYF
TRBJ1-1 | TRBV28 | CASSSGQDEGAFF
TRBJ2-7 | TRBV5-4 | CASSRVGTGLYEQYF
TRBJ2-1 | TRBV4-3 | CASSQEPSGGAGEQFF
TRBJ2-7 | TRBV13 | CASSLSGSPEQYF
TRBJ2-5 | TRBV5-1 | CASSSGGARETQYF
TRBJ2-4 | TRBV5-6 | CASSLGGGLNIQYF
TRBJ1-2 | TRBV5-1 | CATRTGGDYGYTF
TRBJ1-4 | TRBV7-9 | CASSPRARGVNEKLFF
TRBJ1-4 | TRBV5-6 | CASSASPSLDEKLFF
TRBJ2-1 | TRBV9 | CASSPHAGYGEQFF
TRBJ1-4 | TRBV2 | CASSQQGAANEKLFF
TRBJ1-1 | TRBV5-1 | CASSLAFSGNTEAFF
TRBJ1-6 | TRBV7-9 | CASSLARGQGRNSPLHF
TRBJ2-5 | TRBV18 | CASSPGGNLIWTQYF
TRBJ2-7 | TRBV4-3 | CASSQEGLPSYEQYF
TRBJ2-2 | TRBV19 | CASSIDRQGPMNTGELFF
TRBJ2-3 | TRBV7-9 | CASSERRGLAGGSTDTQYF
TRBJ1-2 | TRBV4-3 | CASSQGARQGNYGYTF
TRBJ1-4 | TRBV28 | CAVQVPPTNEKLFF
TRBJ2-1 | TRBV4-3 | CASSQEAGTTYLEQFF
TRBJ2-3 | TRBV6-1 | CASSVPGASTDTQYF
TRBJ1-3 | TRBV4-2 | CASSHSAGLRNTIYF